One sample yielded the 14 T cell receptor beta chains listed below, sequenced in a study of post-analysis software for immune sequencing data. These receptors have no known antigen. Whole-study results and caveats: TRBV segments more frequent in patients than in controls numbered a few and included TRBV5-6, TRBV5-1 and TRBV20-1.

Prepared TCR beta cDNA libraries contained unique molecular identifiers. TCRdb analysed the PCR reads with MiXCR anew, one entry per CDR3 protein. The sample lists hundreds of thousands of distinct CDR3 sequences; 30% were seen once. The sample taken for sequencing was blood. Source of these receptors: a girl aged 5 to 17 with multiple sclerosis.

This CDR3 reads CAIRDRGLYEQYF. CDR3 nucleotide sequence: TGTGCCATCAGGGACAGGGGGCTTTACGAGCAGTACTTC. The V gene is TRBV10-3, the J gene TRBJ2-7; 11 nucleotides align to TRBD1. V was pared by 6 bases and J by 4 bases, with 2 bases of the junction left unmatched. The length of the CDR3 is 13 residues. Germline CDR1 is ENHRY and CDR2 is SYGVKD.

This clonotype has only a few counts. V gene TRBV7-9 combines with J gene TRBJ2-1, with TRBD2 identical over 7 bases. Trimming cost V 4 bases and J 2 bases; bases outside gene matches: 8. The CDR3 spans 16 residues. Germline-derived CDR1 and CDR2 are SEHNR and FQNEAQ (reference sequence). The chain's CDR3 is CASSSWGGIAYNEQFF. DNA of the CDR3: TGTGCCAGCAGCTCCTGGGGGGGAATAGCCTACAATGAGCAGTTCTTC.

This clonotype was picked up one time. The gene calls are TRBV27 and TRBJ2-7, with TRBD1 identical over 8 bases. CDR1 MNHEY and CDR2 SMNVEV come from the germline V gene (reference sequence). The CDR3 consists of 13 residues. With 8 bases clipped from V and 7 bases from J, the junction kept 10 bases outside the gene matches. The CDR3 here is CASSDRVYNEQYF. The CDR3, as DNA: TGTGCCAGCTCGGACAGGGTCTACAATGAGCAGTACTTC.

This clonotype came up a few times. The chain is built from TRBV4-1 and TRBJ2-1; D gene ambiguous. V was shortened by 0 bases and J by 3 bases, with 12 bases between the two germline ends. This CDR3 spans 16 amino acids. CDR1 is MGHRA, CDR2 YSYEKL, per germline. CDR3 sequence (DNA): TGCGCCAGCAGCCAAGATGGCGCAGTTCTCTACAATGAGCAGTTCTTC. Encoded protein: CASSQDGAVLYNEQFF.

This rearrangement joins TRBV6-1 to TRBJ2-1; maybe TRBD2 (6 bases). Trimming pared 4 bases from V and 3 bases from J, leaving 10 bases between. Germline V lookup: CDR1 MNHNS, CDR2 SASEGT. The CDR3 covers 14 residues. The CDR3 DNA is TGTGCCAGCAGTGCCGGGACTCTCTACAATGAGCAGTTCTTC. The encoded protein is CASSAGTLYNEQFF.

This chain uses TRBV5-1 with TRBJ2-3; D remains ambiguous. The CDR3 sequence is 14 residues long. Trimming took 5 bases from V and 0 from J, leaving 10 bases between them. Germline CDR1 is SGHRS and CDR2 is YFSETQ. The CDR3 reads CASRIPSSTDTQYF. CDR3 nucleotide sequence: TGCGCCAGCAGGATTCCGTCTAGCACAGATACGCAGTATTTT.

The V call is TRBV5-1, the J call TRBJ2-7; D might be TRBD1 (6 bases). V dropped 5 bases and J dropped 3 bases, with 15 bases sitting between them. The CDR3 has 14 amino acids. Germline V CDR1 and CDR2: SGHRS, YFSETQ. CDR3 in DNA: TGCGCCAGCAGTCTACAGGGTCAAGGCTACGAGCAGTACTTC. Its translation: CASSLQGQGYEQYF.

V gene TRBV29-1 combines with J gene TRBJ2-3, with 7 bases matching TRBD1. The CDR3 is made up of 15 amino acids. After removal of 6 bases from V and 0 bases from J, the junction contained 9 bases not matched to a gene. CDR1 is SQVTM, CDR2 ANQGSEA, per germline. The CDR3 nucleotides read TGCAGCGTGACCCCGGACAGGACAAGCACAGATACGCAGTATTTT. Its protein is CSVTPDRTSTDTQYF.

To note about this clonotype: At one end the junction does not follow the germline gene, possibly because of a read error. The rearrangement links TRBV5-6 to TRBJ2-1; 9 bases fit TRBD1. Germline CDR1 is SGHDT and CDR2 is YYEEEE. The CDR3 contains 15 residues. The CDR3 nucleotides read TGTGCCAGCAGCATGGGGACAGGGAAAAACAATGAGCGGTTCTTC. Translation: CASSMGTGKNNERFF.

This clonotype was observed a handful of times. The genes are TRBV10-3 and TRBJ2-3; D call uncertain. Germline V gene data show CDR1 as ENHRY and CDR2 as SYGVKD. Trimming removed 0 bases at V and 5 bases at J, with 3 bases between. The CDR3 is made up of 12 amino acids. CDR3: CAISESGDTQYF. For the CDR3, the DNA is TGTGCCATCAGTGAGTCGGGAGATACGCAGTATTTT.

The rearrangement uses TRBV11-2 and TRBJ1-4, with D tentatively TRBD1 (6 bases). V was pared by 7 bases and J by 11 bases, with 20 bases between. Looked up from germline, CDR1 is SGHAT and CDR2 is FQNNGV. This CDR3 comprises 14 residues. This CDR3 reads CASTVGGAGRKLFF. DNA for the CDR3: TGTGCCAGCACCGTAGGGGGAGCGGGCAGGAAACTGTTTTTT.

This clonotype has just a few counts. V is TRBV11-2 and J is TRBJ2-5; 12 bases are shared with TRBD2. Germline V gene lookup returns CDR1 SGHAT and CDR2 FQNNGV. The CDR3 has 16 residues. V dropped 5 bases and J dropped 4; count of bases not matched to a gene: 8. This CDR3 reads CASSPGLAGYLETQYF. The CDR3 DNA is TGTGCCAGCAGCCCAGGACTAGCGGGATATTTAGAGACCCAGTACTTC.

This clonotype has a handful of counts. The rearrangement joins TRBV6-5 to TRBJ2-5, with TRBD2 as a possible D gene (7 bases). This CDR3 region has 14 residues. Germline-derived CDR1 and CDR2 are MNHEY and SVGAGI. V was clipped by 6 bases and J by 7 bases, with 18 bases between them. The CDR3, as DNA: TGTGCCAGCAGCCGGGGGGCTAGCGCTGGGACCCAGTACTTC. The encoded protein is CASSRGASAGTQYF.

This clonotype came up many times. The chain uses TRBV6-5 and TRBJ2-1, with 10 bases identical to TRBD1. CDR3 length equals 15 residues. V lost 5 bases and J lost 2; bases outside the gene matches: 3. Germline CDR1 and CDR2: MNHEY and SVGAGI. The CDR3 loop is CASSPTGGPYNEQFF. Here the CDR3 DNA reads TGTGCCAGCAGTCCGACAGGGGGCCCCTACAATGAGCAGTTCTTC.